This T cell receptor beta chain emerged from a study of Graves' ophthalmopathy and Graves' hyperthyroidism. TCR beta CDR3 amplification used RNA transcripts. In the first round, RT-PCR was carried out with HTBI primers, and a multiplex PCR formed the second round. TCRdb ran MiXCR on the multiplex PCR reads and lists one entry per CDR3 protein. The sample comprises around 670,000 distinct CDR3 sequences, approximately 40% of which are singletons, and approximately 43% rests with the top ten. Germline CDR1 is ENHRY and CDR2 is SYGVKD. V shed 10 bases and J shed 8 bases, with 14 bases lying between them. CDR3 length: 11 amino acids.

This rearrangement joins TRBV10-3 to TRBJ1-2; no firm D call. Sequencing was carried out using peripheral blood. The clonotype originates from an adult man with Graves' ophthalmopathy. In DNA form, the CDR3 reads TGTGCCACCAGAGGTAGCGCGGGCTACACCTTC. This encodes CATRGSAGYTF.